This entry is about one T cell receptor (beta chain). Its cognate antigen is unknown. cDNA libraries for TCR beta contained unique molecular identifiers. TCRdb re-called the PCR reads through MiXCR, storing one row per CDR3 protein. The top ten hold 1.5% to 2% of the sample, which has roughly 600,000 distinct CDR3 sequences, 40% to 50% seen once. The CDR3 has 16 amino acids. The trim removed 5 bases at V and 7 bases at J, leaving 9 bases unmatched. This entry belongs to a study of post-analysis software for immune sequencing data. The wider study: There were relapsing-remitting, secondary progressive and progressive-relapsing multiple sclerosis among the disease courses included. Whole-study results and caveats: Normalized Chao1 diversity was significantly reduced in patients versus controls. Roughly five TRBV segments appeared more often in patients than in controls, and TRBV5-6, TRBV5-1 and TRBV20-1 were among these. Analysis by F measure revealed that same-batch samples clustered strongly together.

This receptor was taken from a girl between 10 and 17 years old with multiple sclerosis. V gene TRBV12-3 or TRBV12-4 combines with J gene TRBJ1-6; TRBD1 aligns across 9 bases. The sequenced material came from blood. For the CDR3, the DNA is TGTGCCAGCAGTCCCTCGGACAGGGGTAAGAATTCACCCCTCCACTTT. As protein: CASSPSDRGKNSPLHF.